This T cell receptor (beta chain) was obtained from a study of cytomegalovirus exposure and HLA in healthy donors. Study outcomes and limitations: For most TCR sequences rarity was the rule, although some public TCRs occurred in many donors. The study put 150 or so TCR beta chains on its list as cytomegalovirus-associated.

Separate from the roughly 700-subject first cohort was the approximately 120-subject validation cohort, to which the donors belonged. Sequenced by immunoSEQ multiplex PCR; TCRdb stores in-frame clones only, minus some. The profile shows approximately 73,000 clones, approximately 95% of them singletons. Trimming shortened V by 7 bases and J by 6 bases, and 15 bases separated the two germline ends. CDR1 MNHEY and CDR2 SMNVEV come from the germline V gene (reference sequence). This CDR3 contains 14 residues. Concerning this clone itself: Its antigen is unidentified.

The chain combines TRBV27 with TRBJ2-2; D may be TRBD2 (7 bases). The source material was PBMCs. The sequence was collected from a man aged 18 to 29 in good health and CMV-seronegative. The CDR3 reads CASKRGGASGELFF. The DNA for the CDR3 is TGTGCCAGCAAGAGGGGGGGCGCGTCCGGGGAGCTGTTTTTT.